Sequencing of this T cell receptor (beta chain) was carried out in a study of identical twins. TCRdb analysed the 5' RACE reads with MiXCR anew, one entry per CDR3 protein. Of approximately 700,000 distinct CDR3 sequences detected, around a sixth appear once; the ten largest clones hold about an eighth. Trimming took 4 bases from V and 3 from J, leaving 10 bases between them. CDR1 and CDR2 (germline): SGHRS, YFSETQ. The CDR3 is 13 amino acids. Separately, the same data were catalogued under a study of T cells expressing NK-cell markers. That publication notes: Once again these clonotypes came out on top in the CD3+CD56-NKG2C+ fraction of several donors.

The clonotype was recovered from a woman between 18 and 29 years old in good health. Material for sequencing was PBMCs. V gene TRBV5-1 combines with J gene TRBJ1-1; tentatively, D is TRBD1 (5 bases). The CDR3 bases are TGCGCCAGCAGCGGGACGGCCGACACTGAAGCTTTCTTT. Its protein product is CASSGTADTEAFF.